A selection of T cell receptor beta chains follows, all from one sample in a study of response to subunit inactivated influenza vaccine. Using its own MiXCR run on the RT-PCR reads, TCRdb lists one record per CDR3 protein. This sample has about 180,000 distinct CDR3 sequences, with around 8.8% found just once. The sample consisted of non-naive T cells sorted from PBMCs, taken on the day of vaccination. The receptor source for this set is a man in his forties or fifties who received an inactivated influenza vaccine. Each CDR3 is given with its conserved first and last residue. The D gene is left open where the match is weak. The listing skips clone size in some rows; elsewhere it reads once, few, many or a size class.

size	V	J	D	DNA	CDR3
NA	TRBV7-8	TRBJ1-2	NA	TGTGCCAGCAGCTCCTTGGGGACGAACTATGGCTACACCTTC	CASSSLGTNYGYTF
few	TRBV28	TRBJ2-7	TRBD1	TGTGCCAGCAGGGACAGGGGATTTGGGTACGAGCAGTACTTC	CASRDRGFGYEQYF
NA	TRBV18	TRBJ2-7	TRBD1	TGTGCCAGCTCACCAGGATACGGGGACAGGCTGTTCTACGAGCAGTACTTC	CASSPGYGDRLFYEQYF
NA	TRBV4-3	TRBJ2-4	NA	TGCGCCAGCAGCCAAGATCCGGGCAGGGGAAACATTCAGTACTTC	CASSQDPGRGNIQYF
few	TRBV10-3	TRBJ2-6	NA	TGTGCCATCAGAGGGGCAACTGGGGCCAACGTCCTGACTTTC	CAIRGATGANVLTF
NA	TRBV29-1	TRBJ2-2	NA	TGCAGCGTTGTTTGGGGTAGTGGCGGGGAGCTGTTTTTT	CSVVWGSGGELFF
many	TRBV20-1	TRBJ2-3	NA	TGCAGTGCTAGAGACAGGGAAAGGACAGATACGCAGTATTTT	CSARDRERTDTQYF
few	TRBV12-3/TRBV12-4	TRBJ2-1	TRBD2	TGTGCCAGCAGTTTAGGCGGGAGTTTATATGAGCAGTTCTTC	CASSLGGSLYEQFF
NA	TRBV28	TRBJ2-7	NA	TGTGCCAGCAGTCCCTACAGGGATTTCTACGAGCAGTACTTC	CASSPYRDFYEQYF
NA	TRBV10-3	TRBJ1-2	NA	TGTGCCATCAAAGGGCAGTTTATCTATGGCTACACCTTC	CAIKGQFIYGYTF
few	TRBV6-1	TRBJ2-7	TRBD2	TGTGCCAGTACTAGCGGGGGTTTATCCTACGAGCAGTACTTC	CASTSGGLSYEQYF